Each of the 3 T cell receptor beta chains below was sequenced from the same sample in a study of blood T cell repertoires in COVID-19. Here immunoSEQ multiplex PCR was the method, and the copy in TCRdb shows in-frame clones only, minus some. The sample yields about 670,000 clones, 70% to 90% seen once. The sequenced sample consisted of peripheral blood. All receptors derive from a woman aged 18 to 35 with acute or convalescent COVID-19.

The chain couples TRBV19 to TRBJ1-1; D gene ambiguous. The V gene lost 5 bases and the J gene lost 1 base, with 5 bases spanning the gap. The CDR3 covers 12 residues. From germline, CDR1 is LNHDA and CDR2 SQIVND (reference sequence). The CDR3 region is CASSAGNTEAFF. DNA for the CDR3: TGTGCCAGTAGTGCAGGGAACACTGAAGCTTTCTTT.

The chain recombines TRBV5-5 with TRBJ1-5; TRBD1 aligns across 7 bases. CDR1 and CDR2 (germline): SGHKS, YYEKEE (reference sequence). The CDR3 consists of 15 residues. The ends lost 1 base at V and 6 bases at J; junction bases unmatched: 7. The CDR3 nucleotides are TGTGCCAGCAGCTTGAACAGGGGTGTGGGTCAGCCCCAGCATTTT. This gives the protein CASSLNRGVGQPQHF.

The chain is built from TRBV6-5 and TRBJ1-2, with 7 nucleotides matching TRBD1. Looked up from germline, CDR1 is MNHEY and CDR2 is SVGAGI. After removal of 4 bases from V and 8 bases from J, the junction contained 13 bases not matched to a gene. The CDR3 length is 15 residues. The CDR3 bases are TGTGCCAGCAGTTCTTTGCCCGGACAGGTTGGCGGCTACACCTTC. Amino acids: CASSSLPGQVGGYTF.